This T cell receptor beta chain was profiled in a study of regulatory T cells in long-lasting Graves disease. Building the TCR beta libraries relied on iRepertoire HTBI primers, and CDR3 regions underwent Arm-PCR. TCRdb itself ran the multiplex PCR reads through MiXCR, one entry per CDR3 protein. The sample yields 400,000 to 500,000 distinct CDR3 sequences, 14% seen once. Trimming took off 6 bases at V and 0 bases at J, with 10 bases between the two ends. The CDR3 sequence is 14 residues long. From germline, CDR1 is MDHEN and CDR2 SYDVKM. The time point was: newly diagnosed GD, antithyroid drugs for less than 3 months. Construction of the TCR library relied on RNA isolated from PBMCs. This clonotype was seen many times. The data were also submitted as part of a second study, on T cells in Graves' hyperthyroidism and ophthalmopathy. That work contributes: First-round RT-PCR with HTBI primers amplified the TCR CDR3 region.

The chain combines TRBV28 with TRBJ2-3; D uncertain. The source of this sequence is a woman between 50 and 59 years old with Graves disease. The sequences come from peripheral blood mononuclear cells (PBMCs), collected at new diagnosis, from a patient treated with antithyroid drugs. CDR3 nucleotide sequence: TGTGCCAGCAGCCGTGGGCAAAGCACAGATACGCAGTATTTT. It yields the protein CASSRGQSTDTQYF.